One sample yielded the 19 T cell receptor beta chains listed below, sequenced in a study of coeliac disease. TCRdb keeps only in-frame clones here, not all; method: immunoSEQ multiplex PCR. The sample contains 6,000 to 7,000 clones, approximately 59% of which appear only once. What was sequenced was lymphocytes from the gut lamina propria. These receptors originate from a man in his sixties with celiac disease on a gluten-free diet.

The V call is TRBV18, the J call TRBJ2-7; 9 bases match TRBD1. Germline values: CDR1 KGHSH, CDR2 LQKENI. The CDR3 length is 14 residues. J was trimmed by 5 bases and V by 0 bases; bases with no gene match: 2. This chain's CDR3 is CASSPPTGGHEQYF. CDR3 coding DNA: TGTGCCAGCTCACCACCAACAGGGGGCCACGAGCAGTACTTC. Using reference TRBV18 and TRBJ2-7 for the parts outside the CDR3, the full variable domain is NAGVMQNPRHLVRRRGQEARLRCSPMKGHSHVYWYRQLPEEGLKFMVYLQKENIIDESGMPKERFSAEFPKEGPSILRIQQVVRGDSAAYFCASSPPTGGHEQYFGPGTRLTVT.

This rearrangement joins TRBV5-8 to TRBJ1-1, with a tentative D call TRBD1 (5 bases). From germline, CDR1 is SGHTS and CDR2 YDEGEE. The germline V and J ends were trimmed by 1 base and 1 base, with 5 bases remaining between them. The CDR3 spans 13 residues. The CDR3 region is CASSLTGNTEAFF. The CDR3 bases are TGTGCCAGCAGCTTGACAGGGAACACTGAAGCTTTCTTT.

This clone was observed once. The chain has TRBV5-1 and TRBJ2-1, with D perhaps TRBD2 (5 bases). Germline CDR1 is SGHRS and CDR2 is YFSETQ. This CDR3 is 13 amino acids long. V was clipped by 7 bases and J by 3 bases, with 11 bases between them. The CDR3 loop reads CASSPAGYNEQFF. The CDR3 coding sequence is TGCGCCAGCTCTCCCGCGGGCTACAATGAGCAGTTCTTC. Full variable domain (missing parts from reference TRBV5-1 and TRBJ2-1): KAGVTQTPRYLIKTRGQQVTLSCSPISGHRSVSWYQQTPGQGLQFLFEYFSETQRNKGNFPGRFSGRQFSNSRSEMNVSTLELGDSALYLCASSPAGYNEQFFGPGTRLTVL.

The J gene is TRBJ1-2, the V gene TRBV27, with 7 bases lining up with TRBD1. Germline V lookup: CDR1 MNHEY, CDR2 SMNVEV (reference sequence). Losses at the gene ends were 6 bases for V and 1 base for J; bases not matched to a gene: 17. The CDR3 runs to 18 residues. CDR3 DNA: TGTGCCAGCAGCTCCCTGGGCGGGACAGACGTTTATAACTATGGCTACACCTTC. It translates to CASSSLGGTDVYNYGYTF.

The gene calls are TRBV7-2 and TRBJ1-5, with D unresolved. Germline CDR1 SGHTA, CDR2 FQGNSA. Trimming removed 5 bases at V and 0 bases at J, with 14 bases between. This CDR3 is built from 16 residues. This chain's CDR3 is CASSPSAGSSNQPQHF. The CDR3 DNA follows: TGTGCCAGCAGCCCCTCTGCGGGGTCTAGCAATCAGCCCCAGCATTTT.

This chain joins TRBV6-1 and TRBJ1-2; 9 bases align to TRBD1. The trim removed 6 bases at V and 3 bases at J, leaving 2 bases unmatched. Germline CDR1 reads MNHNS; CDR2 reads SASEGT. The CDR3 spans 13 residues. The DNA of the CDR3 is TGTGCCAGCAGGGACAGGGGTTACTATGGCTACACCTTC. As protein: CASRDRGYYGYTF.

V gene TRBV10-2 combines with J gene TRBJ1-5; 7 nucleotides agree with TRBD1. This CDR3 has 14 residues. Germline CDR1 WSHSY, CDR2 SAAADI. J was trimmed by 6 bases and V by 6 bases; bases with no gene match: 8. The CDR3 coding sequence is TGCGCCAGCAGACCCGACAGGGACAGTCAGCCCCAGCATTTT. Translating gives CASRPDRDSQPQHF.

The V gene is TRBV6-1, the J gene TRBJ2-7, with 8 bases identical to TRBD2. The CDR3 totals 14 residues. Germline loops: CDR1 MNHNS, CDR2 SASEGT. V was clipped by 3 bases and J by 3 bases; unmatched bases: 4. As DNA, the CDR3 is TGTGCCAGCAGTGACCCAGGGACTAGCTACGAGCAGTACTTC. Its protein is CASSDPGTSYEQYF.

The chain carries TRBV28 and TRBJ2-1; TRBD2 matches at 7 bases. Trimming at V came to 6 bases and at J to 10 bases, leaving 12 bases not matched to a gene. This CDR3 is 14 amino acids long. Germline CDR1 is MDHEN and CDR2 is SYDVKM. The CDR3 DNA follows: TGTGCCAGCAGACCACCGACTAGCCCGGGAGAGCAGTTCTTC. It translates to CASRPPTSPGEQFF.

Written as DNA, the CDR3 is TGCAGCGCCAGGACAGGGGTTGACTATGGCTACACCTTC. It codes for CSARTGVDYGYTF. This chain joins TRBV29-1 and TRBJ1-2; 9 bases are shared with TRBD1. The junction had 6 bases not matched to a gene; V was cut back by 7 bases and J by 3 bases. Germline loops: CDR1 SQVTM, CDR2 ANQGSEA. The CDR3 has 13 amino acids. Complete variable domain (other parts from reference TRBV29-1 and TRBJ1-2): SAVISQKPSRDICQRGTSLTIQCQVDSQVTMMFWYRQQPGQSLTLIATANQGSEATYESGFVIDKFPISRPNLTFSTLTVSNMSPEDSSIYLCSARTGVDYGYTFGSGTRLTVV.

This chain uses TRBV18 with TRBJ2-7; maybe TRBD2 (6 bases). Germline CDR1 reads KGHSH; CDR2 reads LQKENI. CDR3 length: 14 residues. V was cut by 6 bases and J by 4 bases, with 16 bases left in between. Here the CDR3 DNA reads TGTGCCAGCTCCTCCGGGACGGCGGGGTACGAGCAGTACTTC. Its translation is CASSSGTAGYEQYF.

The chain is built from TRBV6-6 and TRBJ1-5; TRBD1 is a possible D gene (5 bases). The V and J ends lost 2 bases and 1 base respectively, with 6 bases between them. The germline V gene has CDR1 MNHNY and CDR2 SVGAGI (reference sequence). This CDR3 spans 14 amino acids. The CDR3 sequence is CASSYAGSNQPQHF. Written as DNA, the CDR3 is TGTGCCAGCAGTTACGCAGGGAGCAATCAGCCCCAGCATTTT.

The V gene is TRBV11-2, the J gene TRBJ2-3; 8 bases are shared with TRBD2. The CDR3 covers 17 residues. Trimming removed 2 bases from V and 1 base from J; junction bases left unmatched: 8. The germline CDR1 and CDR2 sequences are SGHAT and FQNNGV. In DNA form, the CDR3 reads TGTGCCAGCAGCTTACGGGCGAATAGCGGGGGCACAGATACGCAGTATTTT. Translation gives CASSLRANSGGTDTQYF. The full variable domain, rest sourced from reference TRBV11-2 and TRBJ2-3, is EAGVAQSPRYKIIEKRQSVAFWCNPISGHATLYWYQQILGQGPKLLIQFQNNGVVDDSQLPKDRFSAERLKGVDSTLKIQPAKLEDSAVYLCASSLRANSGGTDTQYFGPGTRLTVL.

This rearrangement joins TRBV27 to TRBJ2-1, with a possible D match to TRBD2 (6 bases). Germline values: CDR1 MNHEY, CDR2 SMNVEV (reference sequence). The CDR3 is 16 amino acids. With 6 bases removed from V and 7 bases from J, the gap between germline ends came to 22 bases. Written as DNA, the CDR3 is TGTGCCAGCAGCCCACCATTACTAGCCCGCTTGAATGAGCAGTTCTTC. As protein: CASSPPLLARLNEQFF.

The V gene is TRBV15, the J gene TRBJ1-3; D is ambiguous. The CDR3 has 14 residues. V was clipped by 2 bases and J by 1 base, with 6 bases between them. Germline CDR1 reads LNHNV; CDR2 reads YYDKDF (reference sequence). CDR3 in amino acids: CATSRRESGNTIYF. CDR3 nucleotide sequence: TGTGCCACCAGCAGAAGGGAGTCTGGAAACACCATATATTTT.

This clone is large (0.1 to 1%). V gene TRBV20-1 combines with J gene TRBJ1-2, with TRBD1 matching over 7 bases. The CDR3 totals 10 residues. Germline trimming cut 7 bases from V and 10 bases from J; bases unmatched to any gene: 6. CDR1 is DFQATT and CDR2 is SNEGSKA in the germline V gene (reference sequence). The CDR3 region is CSEDRRFYTF. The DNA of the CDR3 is TGCAGTGAGGACAGGAGATTCTACACCTTC.

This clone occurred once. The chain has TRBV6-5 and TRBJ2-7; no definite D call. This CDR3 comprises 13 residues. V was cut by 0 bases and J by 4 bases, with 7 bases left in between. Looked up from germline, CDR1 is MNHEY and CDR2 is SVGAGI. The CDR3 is CASSYSTGYEQYF. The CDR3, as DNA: TGTGCCAGCAGTTACTCGACGGGTTACGAGCAGTACTTC.

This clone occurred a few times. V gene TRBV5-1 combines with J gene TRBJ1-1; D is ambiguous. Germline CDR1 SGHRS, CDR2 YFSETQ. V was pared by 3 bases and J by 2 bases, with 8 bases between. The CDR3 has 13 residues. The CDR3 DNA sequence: TGCGCCAGCAGCTCCCCCCTTAACACTGAAGCTTTCTTT. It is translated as CASSSPLNTEAFF.

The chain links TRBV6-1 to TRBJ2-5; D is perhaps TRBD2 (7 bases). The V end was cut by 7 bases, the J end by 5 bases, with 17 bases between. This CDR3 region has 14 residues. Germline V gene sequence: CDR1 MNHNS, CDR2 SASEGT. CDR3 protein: CASKEGGARETQYF. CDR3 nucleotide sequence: TGTGCCAGCAAAGAAGGGGGGGCGCGGGAGACCCAGTACTTC.